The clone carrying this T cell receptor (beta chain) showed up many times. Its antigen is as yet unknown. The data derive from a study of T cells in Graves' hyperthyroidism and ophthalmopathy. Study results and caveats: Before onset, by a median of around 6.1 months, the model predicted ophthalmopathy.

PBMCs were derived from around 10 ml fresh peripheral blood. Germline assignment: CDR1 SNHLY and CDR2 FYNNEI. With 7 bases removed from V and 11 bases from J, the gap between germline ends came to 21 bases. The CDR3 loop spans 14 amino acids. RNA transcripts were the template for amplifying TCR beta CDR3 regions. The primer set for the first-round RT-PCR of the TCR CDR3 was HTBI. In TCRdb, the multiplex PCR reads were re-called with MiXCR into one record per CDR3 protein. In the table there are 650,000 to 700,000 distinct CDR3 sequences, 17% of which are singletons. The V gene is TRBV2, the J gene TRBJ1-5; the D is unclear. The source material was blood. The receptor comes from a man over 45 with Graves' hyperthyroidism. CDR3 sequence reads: CASKPGQVQWTQHF. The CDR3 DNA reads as TGTGCCAGCAAGCCTGGGCAGGTGCAATGGACCCAGCATTTT.